The clone carrying this T cell receptor (beta chain) was detected only a few times. Its target is unknown. These data belong to a study of beta chain features in type 1 diabetes. Study-level background: Examination of sorted cells across all samples involved 90 million to 120 million cells.

Study-level points and caveats: PCR might pick shorter templates more often, in the same way for patients and controls. TCRB CDR3s from Type 1 diabetes patients were moderately but significantly shorter in all four CD4+ subsets. The VDJ junctions of type 1 diabetes patients carried fewer insertions and more deletions.

Investigators reverse transcribed all isolated RNA, so they sequenced expressed TCRB transcripts. Using immunoSEQ multiplex PCR, the repertoire was profiled, and TCRdb retains in-frame clones only, with some absent. The sample gives about 330,000 clones, approximately 11% of which show up once; just over 0.015% is in the top ten. Germline trimming cut 6 bases from V and 0 bases from J; bases unmatched to any gene: 5. The germline CDR1 and CDR2 sequences are SGHTA and FQGTGA. The CDR3 totals 17 residues. Sequenced sample: naive CD4+ T cells from blood. This TCR was recovered from a woman aged 25 to 39 in good health. The chain couples TRBV7-3 to TRBJ2-2; 12 nucleotides match TRBD2. The CDR3 DNA reads TGTGCCAGCAGTTTCGGGACTAGCGGGCCGAACACCGGGGAGCTGTTTTTT. Amino acid sequence: CASSFGTSGPNTGELFF.